This T cell receptor beta chain was recovered during a study of OX40 agonist ivuxolimab in advanced cancers. The method was immunoSEQ multiplex PCR; TCRdb's version includes in-frame clones alone and lacks a portion of them. The sample includes tens of thousands of clones, around 85% of them seen just once. From germline, CDR1 is DFQATT and CDR2 SNEGSKA (reference sequence). The CDR3 extends over 10 amino acids. Trimming left V 4 bases short and J 6 bases short, with 5 bases between. Sequencing used CD4+ or CD8+ T cells sorted from blood, obtained in a trial of the OX40 agonist ivuxolimab. This TCR was sampled from an adult with an advanced solid tumor such as melanoma, head and neck, liver or kidney cancer. V usage is TRBV20-1 and J usage is TRBJ2-3; D not certain. In nucleotides, the CDR3 is TGCAGTGCTAAAATTGATACGCAGTATTTT. Translation: CSAKIDTQYF.